These 10 T cell receptor beta chains came from one sample sequenced in a study of control samples from healthy donors and cancer patients. The repertoire was sequenced with immunoSEQ multiplex PCR; TCRdb's copy has only in-frame clones and lacks some. The table records under 40,000 clones, more than 70% of them present only once. The sequencing sample was made of PBMCs. The receptors stem from a woman aged 60-70 years with lung cancer.

CDR3 amino acids: CASSYGGVRKEQFF. The CDR3 DNA reads as TGTGCCAGCAGTTACGGGGGAGTCAGGAAGGAGCAGTTCTTC. The chain has TRBV6-5 and TRBJ2-1; possibly TRBD1 or TRBD2 for D (5 bases each). The germline V gene has CDR1 MNHEY and CDR2 SVGAGI. The germline V and J ends were trimmed by 2 bases and 10 bases, with 15 bases remaining between them. This CDR3 comprises 14 residues.

This clone was seen just once. V is TRBV5-1 and J is TRBJ2-1, with 8 bases aligning to TRBD1. Germline values: CDR1 SGHRS, CDR2 YFSETQ. The CDR3 loop spans 15 amino acids. The V segment lost 4 bases and the J segment 5 bases; nucleotides outside the gene matches: 8. CDR3 region: CASSPGQGTDNEQFF. The DNA for the CDR3 is TGCGCCAGCAGCCCCGGACAGGGTACTGACAATGAGCAGTTCTTC.

The chain links TRBV7-2 to TRBJ1-4; D is undetermined. CDR3 length: 12 amino acids. V was shortened by 5 bases and J by 8 bases, with 9 bases between the two germline ends. Per the germline V gene, CDR1 is SGHTA and CDR2 is FQGNSA. The CDR3 loop reads CASSRLGEKLFF. CDR3 sequence (DNA): TGTGCCAGCAGCCGTCTGGGGGAAAAACTGTTTTTT. Full variable domain (remainder filled in from reference TRBV7-2 and TRBJ1-4): GAGVSQSPSNKVTEKGKDVELRCDPISGHTALYWYRQSLGQGLEFLIYFQGNSAPDKSGLPSDRFSAERTGGSVSTLTIQRTQQEDSAVYLCASSRLGEKLFFGSGTQLSVL.

The CDR3 bases are TGTGCCAGCAGCCAGGGGGTATCCGCTGAAGCTTTCTTT. The encoded protein is CASSQGVSAEAFF. The chain combines TRBV7-3 with TRBJ1-1, with 7 bases identical to TRBD1. The CDR3 length is 13 residues. CDR1 and CDR2 (germline): SGHTA, FQGTGA. V lost 5 bases, J lost 6 bases, and 6 bases stayed unmatched. Together with reference TRBV7-3 and TRBJ1-1, the CDR3 gives the full variable domain: GAGVSQTPSNKVTEKGKYVELRCDPISGHTALYWYRQSLGQGPEFLIYFQGTGAADDSGLPNDRFFAVRPEGSVSTLKIQRTERGDSAVYLCASSQGVSAEAFFGQGTRLTVV.

J is TRBJ1-1 and V is TRBV9, with TRBD1 as a possible D gene (5 bases). The germline V gene has CDR1 SGDLS and CDR2 YYNGEE. This CDR3 comprises 16 residues. V lost 4 bases to trimming and J lost 2 bases, with 18 bases between them. In DNA, the CDR3 is TGTGCCAGCAGCCCCAGCGGGGGAGAGGGCAACACTGAAGCTTTCTTT. Protein sequence: CASSPSGGEGNTEAFF.

This clone appeared a single time. This sample also contains other DNA sequences that code for the same CDR3. The CDR3 loop reads CASTAGGVAGSSYNEQFF. DNA of the CDR3: TGTGCCAGCACAGCGGGAGGCGTAGCGGGAAGCTCCTACAATGAGCAGTTCTTC. The chain recombines TRBV7-2 with TRBJ2-1, with 9 bases lining up with TRBD2. Trimming took 7 bases from V and 0 from J; bases not matched to a gene: 13. The CDR3 loop spans 18 amino acids. Germline assignment: CDR1 SGHTA and CDR2 FQGNSA.

The J gene is TRBJ2-1, the V gene TRBV7-3; D ambiguous. CDR1 is SGHTA, CDR2 FQGTGA, per germline. V lost 5 bases, J lost 0 bases, and 11 bases lay in between. The CDR3 totals 15 residues. The CDR3 protein is CASSPQTSSYNEQFF. In nucleotides, the CDR3 is TGTGCCAGCAGCCCACAGACAAGCTCCTACAATGAGCAGTTCTTC. Based on the CDR3 plus reference TRBV7-3 and TRBJ2-1, the full variable domain is GAGVSQTPSNKVTEKGKYVELRCDPISGHTALYWYRQSLGQGPEFLIYFQGTGAADDSGLPNDRFFAVRPEGSVSTLKIQRTERGDSAVYLCASSPQTSSYNEQFFGPGTRLTVL.

The chain carries TRBV11-2 and TRBJ2-5; D is undetermined. The CDR3 is 14 amino acids. Per the germline V gene, CDR1 is SGHAT and CDR2 is FQNNGV. Trimming shortened V by 1 base and J by 2 bases, and 8 bases separated the two germline ends. The CDR3 loop is CASSLGSVQETQYF. DNA for the CDR3: TGTGCCAGCAGCTTAGGGTCCGTTCAAGAGACCCAGTACTTC.

The rearrangement links TRBV20-1 to TRBJ2-7; 7 bases are a match to TRBD2. V shed 3 bases and J 6 bases; nucleotides not matched to a gene: 11. Germline V CDR1 and CDR2: DFQATT, SNEGSKA (reference sequence). This CDR3 region has 14 residues. CDR3 bases: TGCAGTGCTAGTGTGGGGGGGAGAGGGCGCGAGCAGTACTTC. This encodes CSASVGGRGREQYF.

This clone was detected once. The chain joins TRBV5-1 to TRBJ2-2; D remains unclear. This CDR3 region has 13 residues. Trimming took off 1 base at V and 3 bases at J, with 4 bases between the two ends. CDR1 is SGHRS and CDR2 is YFSETQ in the germline V gene. The CDR3 is CASSLRDTGELFF. DNA of the CDR3: TGCGCCAGCAGCTTGAGAGACACCGGGGAGCTGTTTTTT.